This T cell receptor beta chain is from a study of control samples from healthy donors and cancer patients. V was shortened by 0 bases and J by 9 bases, with 4 bases between the two germline ends. Germline loops: CDR1 SGHNT, CDR2 YYREEE (reference sequence). The CDR3 is 11 residues long. The method was immunoSEQ multiplex PCR; TCRdb's version includes in-frame clones alone and lacks a portion of them. The profile shows fewer than 85,000 clones, roughly 91% of them singletons. V and J are TRBV5-4 and TRBJ2-1; D gene unclear. Source material: blood. This receptor was obtained from a man in his thirties or forties in good health. The CDR3 DNA is TGTGCCAGCAGCTTGGGGGCTGAGCAGTTCTTC. It encodes CASSLGAEQFF.